These T cell receptor beta chains were read from a single sample in a study of CD8 T cells in ankylosing spondylitis. TCRdb re-called the 5' RACE reads with MiXCR, one entry per CDR3 protein. The sample holds hundreds of thousands of distinct CDR3 sequences, roughly 26% seen once. Source material: blood, either unsorted or a sorted T cell fraction (not recorded which). These receptors all stem from a male donor with ankylosing spondylitis. Both conserved end residues are part of each CDR3. D genes are given only for firm matches. The size of a clone is reported for some rows only, either as once, few or many, or as a class for expanded clones.

DNA | CDR3 | D | size | J | V
TGCAGTGCTAGGACAGGGTTTGATGAAAAACTGTTTTTT | CSARTGFDEKLFF | TRBD1 | few | TRBJ1-4 | TRBV20-1
TGTGCCAGCCGGGCAGGGGGGGCGGGCGAGCAGTACTTC | CASRAGGAGEQYF | . | . | TRBJ2-7 | TRBV6-6
TGTGCCAGCAGCTTAGGGTCTGCGGGGGTCGATACGCAGTATTTT | CASSLGSAGVDTQYF | TRBD2 | . | TRBJ2-3 | TRBV7-7
TGTGCCAGCCGATCTCTTCTGTCAGACGCTTACCTTAACTATGGCTACACCTTC | CASRSLLSDAYLNYGYTF | . | few | TRBJ1-2 | TRBV27
TGTGCCAGCAGCTTAGCTGTACTAGCGGGCGGAAGTTTACGTGGCACCGGGGAGCTGTTTTTT | CASSLAVLAGGSLRGTGELFF | TRBD2 | . | TRBJ2-2 | TRBV7-2
TGTGCCACCCGGGACAGGGAGGACACTGAAGCTTTCTTT | CATRDREDTEAFF | TRBD1 | few | TRBJ1-1 | TRBV10-3
TGCAGTGCTAGATCCCATCAGTCAACCTACGAGCAGTACTTC | CSARSHQSTYEQYF | . | . | TRBJ2-7 | TRBV20-1
TGTGCCACCAGCAGTACTGAAGGGGTATACTACGAGCAGTACTTC | CATSSTEGVYYEQYF | . | . | TRBJ2-7 | TRBV15
TGTGCCAGCAGCTTAGGGGGAGGAGCGTACAATGAGCAGTTCTTC | CASSLGGGAYNEQFF | . | few | TRBJ2-1 | TRBV11-2
TGTGCCAGCAGTCCACCGCAAGTCCTCTCCTACGAGCAGTACTTC | CASSPPQVLSYEQYF | . | few | TRBJ2-7 | TRBV6-2/TRBV6-3
TGTGCCAGCAGCCAAGATCGGGGCACAGATACGCAGTATTTT | CASSQDRGTDTQYF | . | many | TRBJ2-3 | TRBV3-1
TGTGCCAGCAGCGCGCGACTAGCGGGAGAGTACGAGCAGTACTTC | CASSARLAGEYEQYF | TRBD2 | . | TRBJ2-7 | TRBV7-9
TGTGCCAGCAGCGAGGGGACAGGGGGCAAGGCTGAAGCTTTCTTT | CASSEGTGGKAEAFF | TRBD1 | once | TRBJ1-1 | TRBV7-2
TGCGCCAGCAGCTTGGAGGGAAATGCGGGCAATGAGCAGTTCTTC | CASSLEGNAGNEQFF | . | . | TRBJ2-1 | TRBV5-1
TGCGCCAGCAGCTTGGAGGCACGGCGGGGGCCAGATACGCAGTATTTT | CASSLEARRGPDTQYF | . | . | TRBJ2-3 | TRBV5-1
TGTGCCAGCTCACCCGGACTAGCGACCTACGAGCAGTACTTC | CASSPGLATYEQYF | TRBD2 | . | TRBJ2-7 | TRBV18
TGTGCCAGCAGTGAATCCCTACAGGGGCGGGTCTATGGCTACACCTTC | CASSESLQGRVYGYTF | TRBD1 | . | TRBJ1-2 | TRBV6-1
TGTGCCAGCACCCCACAGACAGGCGTGGACTATGGCTACACCTTC | CASTPQTGVDYGYTF | . | . | TRBJ1-2 | TRBV7-2
TGCAGTGCTAGCAGGGTAGCCGAGACCCAGTACTTC | CSASRVAETQYF | . | few | TRBJ2-5 | TRBV20-1
TGTGCCAGCAGCTTACCTAAAAGGACAGGGAAGTCCTACGAGCAGTACTTC | CASSLPKRTGKSYEQYF | TRBD1 | . | TRBJ2-7 | TRBV7-8
TGCGCCAGCAGCCTCGAGCCACCCCCGGTGGACAATGAGCAGTTCTTC | CASSLEPPPVDNEQFF | . | many | TRBJ2-1 | TRBV4-1
TGTGCCAGCAGTTTAAGGCTAGCGGGAGGGCTAGATGAGCAGTTCTTC | CASSLRLAGGLDEQFF | TRBD2 | . | TRBJ2-1 | TRBV12-3/TRBV12-4
TGTGCCACCAGTAGTGGACAGGGGGCTGCAAACATTCAGTACTTC | CATSSGQGAANIQYF | TRBD1 | . | TRBJ2-4 | TRBV24-1
TGTGCCCCCGGACCGGGAGGGGCCAAAAACATTCAGTACTTC | CAPGPGGAKNIQYF | TRBD2 | . | TRBJ2-4 | TRBV19
TGTGCCAGTAGTACTACGGGACAGGGCACCTACGAGCAGTACTTC | CASSTTGQGTYEQYF | TRBD1 | . | TRBJ2-7 | TRBV19
TGTGCCAGCAGTGAAGTTGGGGTTGGCTACACCTTC | CASSEVGVGYTF | . | . | TRBJ1-2 | TRBV2
TGTGCCAGCAGCCTTAGCTGGGCGGCCCAAGAGACCCAGTACTTC | CASSLSWAAQETQYF | . | . | TRBJ2-5 | TRBV11-2
TGCGCCAGCAGCTTCCCGGGACCTACGCCAGATACGCAGTATTTT | CASSFPGPTPDTQYF | . | . | TRBJ2-3 | TRBV5-1
TGCAGCACGGGACAGGGAAACACCATATATTTT | CSTGQGNTIYF | TRBD1 | once | TRBJ1-3 | TRBV29-1
TGCGCCAGCAGGGGGACAGGCCTCAAGTATAATTCACCCCTCCACTTT | CASRGTGLKYNSPLHF | TRBD1 | . | TRBJ1-6 | TRBV23-1
TGCGCCAGCAGCTTGGCCAGTTCGACGGCAGGGGGCACAGATACGCAGTATTTT | CASSLASSTAGGTDTQYF | . | . | TRBJ2-3 | TRBV5-1
TGTGCCAGCAGCGTAGAAGTGGTCGCTAATGAGCAGTTCTTC | CASSVEVVANEQFF | . | . | TRBJ2-1 | TRBV9
TGTGCCAGCAGTTTTTTCGGCCCGAGGGCCGGGGCCAACGTCCTGACTTTC | CASSFFGPRAGANVLTF | . | . | TRBJ2-6 | TRBV11-2
TGTGCCACCAGTGATTTGGGTGGCCAAGAGACCCAGTACTTC | CATSDLGGQETQYF | . | . | TRBJ2-5 | TRBV24-1
TGTGCCAGCAGCGTAGCGGACAGAATTGAAGCTTTCTTT | CASSVADRIEAFF | . | few | TRBJ1-1 | TRBV9
TGTGCCAGCAGCCCTCTATTTGATAAGAGCAATCAGCCCCAGCATTTT | CASSPLFDKSNQPQHF | . | few | TRBJ1-5 | TRBV7-2
TGTGCCAGCAGTTACTCGTGGACCCGAACCGGGGAGCTGTTTTTT | CASSYSWTRTGELFF | . | . | TRBJ2-2 | TRBV6-5
TGTGCCAGCAGCTCCAGGGGTTACAGACGGAGCACAGATACGCAGTATTTT | CASSSRGYRRSTDTQYF | . | . | TRBJ2-3 | TRBV7-9
TGTGCCAGCAGTGGGACTAGCGGCTCCGTAGTGGGCCAGTACTTC | CASSGTSGSVVGQYF | TRBD2 | few | TRBJ2-5 | TRBV2
TGTGCCAGCAGCTTGGGGGGGACGGGTCAGCCCCAGCATTTT | CASSLGGTGQPQHF | . | once | TRBJ1-5 | TRBV5-4
TGTGCCAGCAGCCAATTAAGCGGGTTCTCCTACAATGAGCAGTTCTTC | CASSQLSGFSYNEQFF | . | few | TRBJ2-1 | TRBV4-2
TGTGCCAGCAGCCGGGACTATCAAGAGACCCAGTACTTC | CASSRDYQETQYF | TRBD2 | . | TRBJ2-5 | TRBV3-1
TGTGCCAGCAGCTTAGTTCGATCATTGTCCGAGCAGTTCTTC | CASSLVRSLSEQFF | . | . | TRBJ2-1 | TRBV7-8
TGTGCCAGCAGCTTAGATCGTGCGGCTGAAGCTTTCTTT | CASSLDRAAEAFF | . | many | TRBJ1-1 | TRBV7-9
TGCAGCGTTGAAGACAGGGAAGGCAAAAACATTCAGTACTTC | CSVEDREGKNIQYF | . | few | TRBJ2-4 | TRBV29-1
TGTGCCAGCAGCTTACGGACTAGCACAGATACGCAGTATTTT | CASSLRTSTDTQYF | . | many | TRBJ2-3 | TRBV7-2
TGCAGTGCTCCCCCGGCGGGTCTGGGCGAGCAGTACTTC | CSAPPAGLGEQYF | . | few | TRBJ2-7 | TRBV20-1
TGTGCCAGCAGCGAGCGTGGGGGGGGAGGCTATGGCTACACCTTC | CASSERGGGGYGYTF | . | . | TRBJ1-2 | TRBV7-2
TGTGCCAGCACCCGACACGAGGAGCCCCAGCATTTT | CASTRHEEPQHF | . | . | TRBJ1-5 | TRBV12-3/TRBV12-4
TGTGCCAGCAGCTTGGGAGGGACGGGAGAGACCCAGTACTTC | CASSLGGTGETQYF | . | few | TRBJ2-5 | TRBV5-5
TGTGCCAGCAATGCCCTCGGGGTAGGGTACAATGAGCAGTTCTTC | CASNALGVGYNEQFF | . | . | TRBJ2-1 | TRBV5-6
TGCGCCAGCAGCTCCTGGACTAGTCCCGGGGAGCTGTTTTTT | CASSSWTSPGELFF | TRBD2 | . | TRBJ2-2 | TRBV5-1